This T cell receptor (beta chain) stems from a study of cytomegalovirus exposure and HLA in healthy donors. General observations from the study: Rarity held for most TCR sequences, but there were some public TCRs that occurred in many donors. About 180 TCR beta chains were listed as cytomegalovirus-associated. Testing in vitro showed a few CMV-associated chains specific for CMV antigens. The tendency of first-cohort TCR clusters to co-occur in the 100 to 150 validation repertoires emerged from a later analysis.

As to this clone: What it recognizes is unknown.

V shed 1 base and J 2 bases; nucleotides not matched to a gene: 5. The CDR3 is 16 amino acids. Germline loops: CDR1 SGHRS, CDR2 YFSETQ. The data were produced by immunoSEQ multiplex PCR, yet TCRdb's version contains in-frame clones alone and is incomplete. In the table there are 110,000 to 150,000 clones, roughly 90% of which are singletons. V is TRBV5-1 and J is TRBJ2-5; 10 bases map to TRBD2. Sequencing was carried out using PBMCs. The receptor comes from a man between 18 and 29 years old in good health and CMV-seronegative. This CDR3 is CASSLSTSGNQETQYF. The CDR3 DNA reads TGCGCCAGCAGCTTGTCAACTAGCGGGAATCAAGAGACCCAGTACTTC.